This entry is about one T cell receptor beta chain. This sample was included in a study of blood T cell repertoires in COVID-19. Assay: immunoSEQ multiplex PCR; the TCRdb copy retains only in-frame clones and omits some. The sample lists about 170,000 clones, approximately 86% occurring once. Looked up from germline, CDR1 is SQVTM and CDR2 is ANQGSEA. This CDR3 contains 14 residues. J gave up 6 bases and V 0 bases, and 5 bases lay outside the gene matches. The V call is TRBV29-1, the J call TRBJ1-2, with 9 bases that match TRBD1. Material for sequencing was peripheral blood. This receptor was identified in a man in his fifties or sixties who had recovered from COVID-19. Here the CDR3 reads CSVEDPGTGNGYTF. The CDR3 DNA sequence: TGCAGCGTTGAAGATCCCGGGACAGGGAATGGCTACACCTTC.